This T cell receptor beta chain was profiled in a study of T-cell memory formation after mild COVID-19. Study outcomes and limitations: In second-wave clones peaking day 37, SARS-CoV-2 specificity remained unconfirmed. Clones which contracted sat mainly in CM and EM if CD4+, and in EMRA if CD8+. Pre-infection memory harbored some responding clones, suggesting cross-reactive memory joined. Day 15 to 85 contractors were CD4/CD8 balanced; later expanders leaned CD4+.

This clonotype was seen a few times. Its antigen is unidentified. This CDR3 region has 15 residues. V was clipped by 0 bases and J by 5 bases; unmatched bases: 3. TCRdb passed the 5' RACE reads through MiXCR, listing each CDR3 protein once. This repertoire shows roughly 180,000 distinct CDR3 sequences, approximately 17% found once; its top ten account for roughly 3.7%. This TCR was sampled from a man between 18 and 35 years old who had mild COVID-19 (a few samples of this study predate the infection). Cell type and time point are not known. The sequenced sample consisted of PBMCs or a T cell subset sorted from them (not recorded which). The chain employs TRBV12-3 or TRBV12-4 and TRBJ2-5, with 10 bases matching TRBD1. CDR3 nucleotide sequence: TGTGCCAGCAGTTTAGCGGGACAGGGGTCGGAGACCCAGTACTTC. Translated, it gives CASSLAGQGSETQYF.